This T cell receptor beta chain derives from a study of blood T cell repertoires in COVID-19 (dated by TCRdb to about 2020). Broadly, across the study: Recovered participants in ImmuneRACE Cohort 3 were defined as having two consecutive negative NP/OP PCR tests, clearance from a healthcare professional, or resolution of symptoms. Samples from collaborators originated in the United States, Italy and Spain and spanned both the acute and convalescent phases of COVID-19. The material from the prospective study consisted of cDNA or gDNA derived from T cells, B-cell-depleted T cells, or PBMCs. The dataset comprised deeply sampled blood TCRbeta repertoires from subjects exposed to, actively infected with, or recovered from COVID-19. The repertoires were made available in a free public database intended to serve as a resource for research on the immune response to SARS-CoV-2. Samples came from the ongoing ImmuneRACE study (first 160 participants) plus 1,254 subjects from 6 global collaborators. Nearly every sample came with metadata listing a de-identified subject ID, COVID-19 status, age in years and sex. HLA class I and class II types, where available, came from metadata supplied by the sample provider rather than from assay-based typing. General conclusions and limits of the study: The amount of clinical and demographic metadata varied by source and participant and was provided uncurated.

V is clipped by 4 bases and J by 6 bases, and the sequence between their germline boundaries is 11 bases long. The germline V gene gives CDR1 as SGDLS and CDR2 as YYNGEE. The CDR3 spans 13 residues, from the cysteine through the phenylalanine. Only the CDR3 DNA is retained, 39 bases long and in frame from the first base. As concerns this clone: Its target antigen remains unknown. Per-base quality was not reported, and no clone a single base away is much larger than it.

Participants in the prospective study were aged roughly 18 to 100 years, lived in over 20 United States geographic areas, and enrolled through a virtual design. Cohort assignment in the prospective study relied on participant-reported clinical history from a screening survey and a study questionnaire. Mobile phlebotomists in the prospective study collected whole blood, serum and a nasopharyngeal or oropharyngeal swab from every participant. Additional blood draws and questionnaires over an approximately 2-month period could optionally be provided by prospective study participants. Before DNA extraction, blood samples from the prospective study were shipped at room temperature or frozen. The immunoSEQ Assay, a bias-controlled multiplex PCR, was used to amplify TCRbeta CDR3 regions from genomic DNA. The original pipeline was this. Within the assay, amplification of reference gene primers was used to estimate how many nucleated cells each sample contained. To quantify the absolute abundance of each unique TCRbeta CDR3 rearrangement, sequence reads were collapsed and filtered. For each sample, productive Simpson clonality was calculated as the square root of Simpson's diversity index across productive rearrangements. Entries here come from immuneACCESS through TCRdb and include only in-frame sequences with V and J called. Some clones fail to appear in such tables; in the studies checked, an unresolved V gene covers under half of the shortfall, and the cause of the remainder is unknown. V and J calls and clone size are as listed in that table; D and trimming were resolved from the DNA. The sample records 200,000 to 250,000 clones, 85% to 90% of which are singletons. The ten most abundant clones make up approximately 3% of the sample.

The chain is assembled from TRBV9 and TRBJ2-1; TRBD2 is a possible D gene, resting on 5 matching bases. The clonotype comes from a woman between 50 and 59 years old in a cohort exposed to, infected with or recovered from COVID-19 (not recorded which). Material: PBMCs or T cells enriched from blood (not recorded which). The base sequence is TGTGCCAGCAGCCGGACTGCCGTCAATGAGCAGTTCTTC. The encoded protein is CASSRTAVNEQFF. Here the CDR3 is joined to the reference TRBV9 and TRBJ2-1 genes, and the full variable domain is: DSGVTQTPKHLITATGQRVTLRCSPRSGDLSVYWYQQSLDQGLQFLIQYYNGEERAKGNILERFSAQQFPDLHSELNLSSLELGDSALYFCASSRTAVNEQFFGPGTRLTVL.